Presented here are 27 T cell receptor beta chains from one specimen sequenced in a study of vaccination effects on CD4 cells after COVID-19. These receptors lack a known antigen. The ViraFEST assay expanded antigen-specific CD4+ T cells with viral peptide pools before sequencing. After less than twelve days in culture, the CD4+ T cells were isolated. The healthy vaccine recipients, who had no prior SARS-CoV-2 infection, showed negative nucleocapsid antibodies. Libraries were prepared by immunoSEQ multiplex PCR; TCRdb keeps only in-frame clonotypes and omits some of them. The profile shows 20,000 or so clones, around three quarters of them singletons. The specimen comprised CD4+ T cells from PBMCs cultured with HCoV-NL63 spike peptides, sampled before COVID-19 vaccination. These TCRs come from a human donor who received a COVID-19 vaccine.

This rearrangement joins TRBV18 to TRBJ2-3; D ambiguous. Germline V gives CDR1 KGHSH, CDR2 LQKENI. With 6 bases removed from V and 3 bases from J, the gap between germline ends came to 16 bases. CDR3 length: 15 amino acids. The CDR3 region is CASSYDPGRTDTQYF. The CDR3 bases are TGTGCCAGCTCCTACGACCCAGGTCGTACAGATACGCAGTATTTT.

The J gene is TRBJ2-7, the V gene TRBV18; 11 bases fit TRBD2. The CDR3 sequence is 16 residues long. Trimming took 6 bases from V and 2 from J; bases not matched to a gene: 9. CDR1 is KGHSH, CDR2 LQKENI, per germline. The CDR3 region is CASSRSTSGVPYEQYF. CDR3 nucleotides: TGTGCCAGCTCCCGATCGACTAGCGGGGTTCCCTACGAGCAGTACTTC.

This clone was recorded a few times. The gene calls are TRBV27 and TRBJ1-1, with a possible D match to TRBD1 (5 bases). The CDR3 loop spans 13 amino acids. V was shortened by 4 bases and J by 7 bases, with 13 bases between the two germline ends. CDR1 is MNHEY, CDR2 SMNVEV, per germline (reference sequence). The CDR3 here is CASSSSRVVEAFF. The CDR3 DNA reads TGTGCCAGCAGTTCGTCCAGGGTTGTTGAAGCTTTCTTT.

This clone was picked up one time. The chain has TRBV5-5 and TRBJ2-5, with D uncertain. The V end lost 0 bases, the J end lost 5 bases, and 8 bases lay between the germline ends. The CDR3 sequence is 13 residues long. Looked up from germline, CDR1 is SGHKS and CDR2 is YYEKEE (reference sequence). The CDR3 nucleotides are TGTGCCAGCAGCTTGGAAGCGTCGGAGACCCAGTACTTC. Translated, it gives CASSLEASETQYF.

The CDR3 DNA follows: TGTGCCAGCAGCCCCTTGGTCAGGGGTTACGAGCAGTACTTC. This codes for CASSPLVRGYEQYF. The chain links TRBV7-2 to TRBJ2-7; tentative D call: TRBD1 (6 bases). Trimming removed 5 bases from V and 4 bases from J, with 15 bases in between. Germline assignment: CDR1 SGHTA and CDR2 FQGNSA. This CDR3 is 14 amino acids long. Variable domain in full (rest from reference TRBV7-2 and TRBJ2-7): GAGVSQSPSNKVTEKGKDVELRCDPISGHTALYWYRQSLGQGLEFLIYFQGNSAPDKSGLPSDRFSAERTGGSVSTLTIQRTQQEDSAVYLCASSPLVRGYEQYFGPGTRLTVT.

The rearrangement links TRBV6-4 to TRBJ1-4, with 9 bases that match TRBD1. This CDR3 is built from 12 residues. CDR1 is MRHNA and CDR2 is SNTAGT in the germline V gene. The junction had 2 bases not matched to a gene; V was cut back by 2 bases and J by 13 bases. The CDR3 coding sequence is TGTGCCAGCAGTGACGGACAGGGGCGACTGTTTTTT. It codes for CASSDGQGRLFF.

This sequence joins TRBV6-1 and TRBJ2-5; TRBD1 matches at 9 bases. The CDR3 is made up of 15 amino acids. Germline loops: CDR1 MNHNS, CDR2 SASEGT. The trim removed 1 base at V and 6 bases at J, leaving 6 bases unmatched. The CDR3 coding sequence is TGTGCCAGCAGTGAAGTAGGGACAGGGCTGCAGACCCAGTACTTC. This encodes CASSEVGTGLQTQYF.

In nucleotides, the CDR3 is TGTGCCAGCAGTACACCCCAGGGGGTCACAACTTTCTTT. As protein: CASSTPQGVTTFF. This chain connects TRBV27 to TRBJ1-1; 7 bases align to TRBD1. Germline values: CDR1 MNHEY, CDR2 SMNVEV (reference sequence). J was trimmed by 12 bases and V by 5 bases; bases with no gene match: 12. CDR3 size: 13 residues.

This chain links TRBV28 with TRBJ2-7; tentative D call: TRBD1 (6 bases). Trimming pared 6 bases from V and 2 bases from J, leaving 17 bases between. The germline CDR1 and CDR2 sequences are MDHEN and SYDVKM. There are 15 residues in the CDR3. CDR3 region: CASSSGALVTYEQYF. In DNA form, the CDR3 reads TGTGCCAGCAGCTCAGGGGCGCTGGTTACCTACGAGCAGTACTTC.

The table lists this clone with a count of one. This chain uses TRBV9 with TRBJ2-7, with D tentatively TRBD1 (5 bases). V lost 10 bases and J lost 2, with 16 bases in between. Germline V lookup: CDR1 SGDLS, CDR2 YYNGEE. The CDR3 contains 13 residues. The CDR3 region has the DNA TGTGCCTGTTGGGGCAACCTCACCTACGAGCAGTACTTC. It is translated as CACWGNLTYEQYF.

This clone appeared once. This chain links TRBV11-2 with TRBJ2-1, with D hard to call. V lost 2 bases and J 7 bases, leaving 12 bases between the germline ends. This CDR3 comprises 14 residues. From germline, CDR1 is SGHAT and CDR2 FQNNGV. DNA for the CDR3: TGTGCCAGCAGCTTAAGTTGGCTTGGGAATGAGCAGTTCTTC. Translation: CASSLSWLGNEQFF.

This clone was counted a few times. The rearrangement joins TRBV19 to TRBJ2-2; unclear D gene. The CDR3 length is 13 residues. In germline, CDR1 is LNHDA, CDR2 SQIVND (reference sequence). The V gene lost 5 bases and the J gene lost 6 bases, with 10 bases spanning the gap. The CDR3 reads CASSSGYAGELFF. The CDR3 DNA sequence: TGTGCCAGTAGTTCCGGGTACGCCGGGGAGCTGTTTTTT.

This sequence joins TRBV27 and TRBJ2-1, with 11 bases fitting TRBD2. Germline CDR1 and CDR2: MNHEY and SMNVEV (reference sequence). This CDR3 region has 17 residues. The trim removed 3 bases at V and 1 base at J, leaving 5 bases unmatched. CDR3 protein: CASSLGSGRGSYNEQFF. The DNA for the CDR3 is TGTGCCAGCAGTTTGGGTAGCGGGAGGGGATCCTACAATGAGCAGTTCTTC.

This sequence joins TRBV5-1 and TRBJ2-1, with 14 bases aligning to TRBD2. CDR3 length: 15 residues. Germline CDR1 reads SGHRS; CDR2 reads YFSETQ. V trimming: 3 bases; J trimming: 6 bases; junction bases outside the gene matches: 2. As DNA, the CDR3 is TGCGCCAGCAGCTACGGGACTAGCGGGGGCAATGAGCAGTTCTTC. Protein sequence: CASSYGTSGGNEQFF.

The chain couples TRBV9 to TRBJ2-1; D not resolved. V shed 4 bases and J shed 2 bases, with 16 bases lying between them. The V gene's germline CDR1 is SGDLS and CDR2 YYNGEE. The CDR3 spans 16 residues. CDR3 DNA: TGTGCCAGCAGCCCAACAGCGAGAGCTCCCTACAATGAGCAGTTCTTC. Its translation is CASSPTARAPYNEQFF.

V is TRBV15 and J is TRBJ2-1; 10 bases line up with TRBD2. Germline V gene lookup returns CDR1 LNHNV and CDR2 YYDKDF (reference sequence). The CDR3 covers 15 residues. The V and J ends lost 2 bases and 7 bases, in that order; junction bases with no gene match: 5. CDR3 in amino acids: CATSRQSGRVNEQFF. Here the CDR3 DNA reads TGTGCCACCAGCAGACAAAGCGGGAGGGTTAATGAGCAGTTCTTC.

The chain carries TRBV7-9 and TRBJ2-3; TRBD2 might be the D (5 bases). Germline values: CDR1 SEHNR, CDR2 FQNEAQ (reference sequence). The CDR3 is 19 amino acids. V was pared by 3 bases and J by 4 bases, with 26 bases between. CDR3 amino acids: CASSFWSLLSGILADTQYF. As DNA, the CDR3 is TGTGCCAGCAGCTTTTGGTCTCTATTATCGGGAATTTTGGCAGATACGCAGTATTTT.

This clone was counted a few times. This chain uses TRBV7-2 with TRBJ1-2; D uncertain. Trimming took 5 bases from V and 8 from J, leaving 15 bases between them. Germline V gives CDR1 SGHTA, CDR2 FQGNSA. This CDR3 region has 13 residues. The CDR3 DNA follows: TGTGCCAGCAGCCGTGAGACGGTTAGCGGCTACACCTTC. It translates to CASSRETVSGYTF. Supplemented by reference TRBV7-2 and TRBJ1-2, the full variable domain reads GAGVSQSPSNKVTEKGKDVELRCDPISGHTALYWYRQSLGQGLEFLIYFQGNSAPDKSGLPSDRFSAERTGGSVSTLTIQRTQQEDSAVYLCASSRETVSGYTFGSGTRLTVV.

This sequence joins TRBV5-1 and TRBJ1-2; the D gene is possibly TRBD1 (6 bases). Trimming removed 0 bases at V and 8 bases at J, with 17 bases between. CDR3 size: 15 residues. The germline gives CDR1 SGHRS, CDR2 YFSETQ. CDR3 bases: TGCGCCAGCAGCTTGGATTTAGACAGGCCGCGAGGCTACACCTTC. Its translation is CASSLDLDRPRGYTF.

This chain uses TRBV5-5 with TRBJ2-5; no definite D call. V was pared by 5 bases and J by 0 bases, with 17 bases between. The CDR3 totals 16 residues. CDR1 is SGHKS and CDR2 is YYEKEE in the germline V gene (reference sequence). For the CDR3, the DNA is TGTGCCAGCAGATTCCGCCAGGCGAACAACCAAGAGACCCAGTACTTC. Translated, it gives CASRFRQANNQETQYF. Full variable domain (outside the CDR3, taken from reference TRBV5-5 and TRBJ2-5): DAGVTQSPTHLIKTRGQQVTLRCSPISGHKSVSWYQQVLGQGPQFIFQYYEKEERGRGNFPDRFSARQFPNYSSELNVNALLLGDSALYLCASRFRQANNQETQYFGPGTRLLVL.

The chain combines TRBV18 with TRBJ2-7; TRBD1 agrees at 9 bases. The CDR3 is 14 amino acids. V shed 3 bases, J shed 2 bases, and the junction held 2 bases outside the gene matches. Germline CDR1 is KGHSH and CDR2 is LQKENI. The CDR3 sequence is CASSPGTGTYEQYF. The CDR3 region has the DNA TGTGCCAGCTCACCTGGGACAGGGACCTACGAGCAGTACTTC.

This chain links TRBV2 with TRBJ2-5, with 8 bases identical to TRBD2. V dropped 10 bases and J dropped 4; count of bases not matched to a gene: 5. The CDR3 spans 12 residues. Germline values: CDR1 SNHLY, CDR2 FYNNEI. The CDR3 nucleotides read TGTGCCACACGCGGGGGGACAGAGACCCAGTACTTC. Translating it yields CATRGGTETQYF.

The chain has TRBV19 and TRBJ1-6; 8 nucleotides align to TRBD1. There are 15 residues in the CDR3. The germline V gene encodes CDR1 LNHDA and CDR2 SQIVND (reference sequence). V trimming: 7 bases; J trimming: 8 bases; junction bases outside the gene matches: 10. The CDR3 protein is CASTLTGALDSPLHF. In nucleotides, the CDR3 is TGTGCCAGTACCCTGACAGGGGCCTTGGATTCACCCCTCCACTTT.

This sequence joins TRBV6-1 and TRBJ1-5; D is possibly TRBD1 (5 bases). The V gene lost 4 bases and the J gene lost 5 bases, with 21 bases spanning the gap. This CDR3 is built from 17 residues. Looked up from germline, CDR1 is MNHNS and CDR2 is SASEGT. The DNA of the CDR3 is TGTGCCAGCAGTGGGGGGAGCGGGACTCCGGGGTATCAGCCCCAGCATTTT. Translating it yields CASSGGSGTPGYQPQHF.

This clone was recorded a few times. The CDR3 reads CASSEGQGGTEAFF. For the CDR3, the DNA is TGTGCCAGCTCCGAGGGACAGGGTGGGACTGAAGCTTTCTTT. This sequence joins TRBV18 and TRBJ1-1; 9 nucleotides match TRBD1. V dropped 6 bases and J dropped 5; count of bases not matched to a gene: 7. Per the germline V gene, CDR1 is KGHSH and CDR2 is LQKENI. This CDR3 has 14 amino acids. Full variable domain (remainder filled in from reference TRBV18 and TRBJ1-1): NAGVMQNPRHLVRRRGQEARLRCSPMKGHSHVYWYRQLPEEGLKFMVYLQKENIIDESGMPKERFSAEFPKEGPSILRIQQVVRGDSAAYFCASSEGQGGTEAFFGQGTRLTVV.

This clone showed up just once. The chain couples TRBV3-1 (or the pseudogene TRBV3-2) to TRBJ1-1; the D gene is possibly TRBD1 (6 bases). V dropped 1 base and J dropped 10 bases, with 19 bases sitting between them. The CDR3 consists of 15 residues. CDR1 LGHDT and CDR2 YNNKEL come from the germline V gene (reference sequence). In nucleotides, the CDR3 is TGTGCCAGCAGCCAAGGTACAGGGAGAGGTATGGGAGCTTTCTTT. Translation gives CASSQGTGRGMGAFF.

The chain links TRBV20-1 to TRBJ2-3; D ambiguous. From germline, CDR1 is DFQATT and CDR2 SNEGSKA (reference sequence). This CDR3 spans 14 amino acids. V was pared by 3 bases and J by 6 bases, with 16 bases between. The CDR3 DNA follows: TGCAGTGCTAGTTTGGCGCAGGTTCCCGATACGCAGTATTTT. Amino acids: CSASLAQVPDTQYF.